What follows are 32 T cell receptor beta chains derived from one specimen sequenced in a study of regulatory T cells in long-lasting Graves disease. Time point described: newly diagnosed GD, antithyroid drugs for less than 3 months. From PBMCs, RNA was extracted and then used to make the TCR library. TCR beta libraries were built with iRepertoire HTBI primers and Arm-PCR of CDR3 regions. Each CDR3 protein gets one entry after TCRdb re-called the multiplex PCR reads with MiXCR. The sample carries hundreds of thousands of distinct CDR3 sequences, around 15% recorded once. The sequencing used peripheral blood mononuclear cells (PBMCs), collected at new diagnosis, from a patient treated with antithyroid drugs. Receptor source: a female donor with Graves disease.

There are many counts of this clonotype. This chain joins TRBV7-9 and TRBJ2-7; possible D gene TRBD1, 6 bases. Trimming stripped 4 bases from V and 5 bases from J, with 18 bases between. Germline loops: CDR1 SEHNR, CDR2 FQNEAQ (reference sequence). CDR3 length: 15 amino acids. CDR3: CASSSGQLESDEQYF. In DNA, the CDR3 is TGTGCCAGCAGCTCCGGACAGTTGGAGTCCGACGAGCAGTACTTC.

The rearrangement links TRBV7-2 to TRBJ1-1; weak D call: TRBD1 (5 bases). This CDR3 has 17 amino acids. V gave up 1 base and J gave up 5 bases, with 20 bases separating them. Germline CDR1 reads SGHTA; CDR2 reads FQGNSA. CDR3 residues: CASSLGGGIARSTEAFF. CDR3 DNA: TGTGCCAGCAGCTTAGGGGGCGGGATCGCCCGAAGTACTGAAGCTTTCTTT.

The rearrangement links TRBV20-1 to TRBJ2-7; TRBD2 aligns across 10 bases. The CDR3 is 16 amino acids. Germline assignment: CDR1 DFQATT and CDR2 SNEGSKA (reference sequence). V lost 0 bases, J lost 5 bases, and 10 bases stayed unmatched. The CDR3 loop reads CSARDQKASGSDEQYF. CDR3 nucleotides: TGCAGTGCTAGAGATCAAAAGGCTAGCGGGAGCGACGAGCAGTACTTC.

This clonotype has more than one count but fewer than ten. V and J are TRBV19 and TRBJ1-5; maybe TRBD1 (5 bases). This CDR3 spans 16 amino acids. V shed 1 base and J shed 0 bases, with 10 bases lying between them. Germline loops: CDR1 LNHDA, CDR2 SQIVND (reference sequence). CDR3 sequence reads: CASSIGGALSNQPQHF. The CDR3 DNA follows: TGTGCCAGTAGTATAGGAGGGGCTCTTAGCAATCAGCCCCAGCATTTT. The whole variable domain, filled in from reference TRBV19 and TRBJ1-5, reads DGGITQSPKYLFRKEGQNVTLSCEQNLNHDAMYWYRQDPGQGLRLIYYSQIVNDFQKGDIAEGYSVSREKKESFPLTVTSAQKNPTAFYLCASSIGGALSNQPQHFGDGTRLSIL.

This chain uses TRBV29-1 with TRBJ2-3, with 7 positions matching TRBD2. From germline, CDR1 is SQVTM and CDR2 ANQGSEA. The CDR3 has 13 amino acids. Trimming at V came to 6 bases and at J to 2 bases, leaving 5 bases not matched to a gene. The CDR3 loop reads CSVAGTITDTQYF. The CDR3 bases are TGCAGCGTCGCGGGGACTATCACAGATACGCAGTATTTT.

The chain joins TRBV5-4 to TRBJ1-2; possible D gene TRBD1, 5 bases. Trimming pared 4 bases from V and 0 bases from J, leaving 13 bases between. CDR1 is SGHNT, CDR2 YYREEE, per germline (reference sequence). The CDR3 has 15 amino acids. The CDR3 coding sequence is TGTGCCAGCAGCCCGGGGGATCCAACTAACTATGGCTACACCTTC. Protein: CASSPGDPTNYGYTF.

The table lists this clonotype with many counts. The J gene is TRBJ2-1, the V gene TRBV10-1; no clear D gene. Germline V gene data show CDR1 as WNHNN and CDR2 as SYGVQD (reference sequence). The CDR3 covers 13 residues. The V end lost 10 bases, the J end lost 1 base, and 11 bases lay between the germline ends. For the CDR3, the DNA is TGCGCCACCGGTCCGCGGTCCTACAATGAGCAGTTCTTC. Its protein is CATGPRSYNEQFF.

The V and J genes are TRBV5-1 and TRBJ2-3, with 10 bases that match TRBD1. The CDR3 runs to 16 residues. CDR1 is SGHRS, CDR2 YFSETQ, per germline. V was pared by 4 bases and J by 2 bases, with 7 bases of the junction left unmatched. This CDR3 reads CASSMTGGPATDTQYF. The CDR3 coding sequence is TGCGCCAGCAGCATGACAGGGGGCCCCGCCACAGATACGCAGTATTTT.

This clonotype was found a few times. One end of the junction varies from germline; a read error may be responsible. The gene calls are TRBV11-1 and TRBJ2-6; a weak D match, TRBD1 (5 bases). The CDR3 is made up of 15 amino acids. Looked up from germline, CDR1 is SGHAT and CDR2 is FQDESV (reference sequence). The CDR3 DNA follows: TGTGCCAGCAGCTCCTCGATGGCTGGGGCCAACGTCCCGACTTTC. It is translated as CASSSSMAGANVPTF. Supplemented by reference TRBV11-1 and TRBJ2-6, the full variable domain reads EAEVAQSPRYKITEKSQAVAFWCDPISGHATLYWYRQILGQGPELLVQFQDESVVDDSQLPKDRFSAERLKGVDSTLKIQPAELGDSAMYLCASSSSMAGANVPTFGAGSRLTVL.

This clonotype has a count of ten or more. The V call is TRBV24-1, the J call TRBJ2-1; D might be TRBD1 (8 bases). Germline values: CDR1 KGHDR, CDR2 SFDVKD. This CDR3 contains 18 residues. Trimming stripped 4 bases from V and 4 bases from J, with 22 bases between. CDR3: CATSEPNVGQGGYNEQFF. The DNA of the CDR3 is TGTGCCACCAGTGAACCCAACGTTGGACAGGGAGGGTACAATGAGCAGTTCTTC.

This clonotype appeared many times. The chain is built from TRBV7-6 and TRBJ1-6; D is uncertain. CDR1 is SGHVS, CDR2 FNYEAQ, per germline. This CDR3 spans 15 amino acids. Trimming pared 5 bases from V and 7 bases from J, leaving 15 bases between. CDR3 bases: TGTGCCAGCAGCCTGACCCCCGGTGAAAATTCACCCCTCCACTTT. Amino acid sequence: CASSLTPGENSPLHF.

This clonotype was observed at least ten times. The rearrangement uses TRBV3-1 and TRBJ2-1; the D is unclear. From germline, CDR1 is LGHDT and CDR2 YNNKEL (reference sequence). Between the trimmed V and J ends, which lost 0 bases and 7 bases, there was a span of 10 bases. The CDR3 covers 14 residues. The CDR3 bases are TGTGCCAGCAGCCAAGAACGCCAGACTAATGAGCAGTTCTTC. It yields the protein CASSQERQTNEQFF.

The table lists this clonotype with a few counts. The rearrangement uses TRBV2 and TRBJ2-3, with 8 bases lining up with TRBD1. Germline V gene data show CDR1 as SNHLY and CDR2 as FYNNEI. The CDR3 consists of 15 residues. The V gene end was trimmed by 4 bases and the J gene end by 4 bases; junction bases not matched to a gene: 7. As DNA, the CDR3 is TGTGCCAGCAGTGGAACAGGGGGGATCGCAGATACGCAGTATTTT. Translating gives CASSGTGGIADTQYF.

The chain links TRBV7-9 to TRBJ2-7; 11 bases line up with TRBD2. The CDR3 runs to 17 residues. The germline V gene has CDR1 SEHNR and CDR2 FQNEAQ (reference sequence). Germline trimming cut 5 bases from V and 0 bases from J; bases unmatched to any gene: 9. CDR3 sequence reads: CASSNMLAGGPSYEQYF. CDR3 DNA: TGTGCCAGCAGCAACATGTTAGCGGGAGGGCCCTCCTACGAGCAGTACTTC. The complete variable domain, with remaining parts taken from reference TRBV7-9 and TRBJ2-7, reads DTGVSQNPRHKITKRGQNVTFRCDPISEHNRLYWYRQTLGQGPEFLTYFQNEAQLEKSRLLSDRFSAERPKGSFSTLEIQRTEQGDSAMYLCASSNMLAGGPSYEQYFGPGTRLTVT.

The sample holds many counts of this clonotype. The rearrangement uses TRBV29-1 and TRBJ1-1, with unresolved D. The CDR3 runs 13 residues. Germline V gene sequence: CDR1 SQVTM, CDR2 ANQGSEA. The V and J ends lost 4 bases and 0 bases respectively, with 9 bases between them. The CDR3 nucleotides read TGCAGCGTTGTGGTGTGGGTGAACACTGAAGCTTTCTTT. Protein sequence: CSVVVWVNTEAFF. Drawing the rest from reference TRBV29-1 and TRBJ1-1, the complete variable domain is SAVISQKPSRDICQRGTSLTIQCQVDSQVTMMFWYRQQPGQSLTLIATANQGSEATYESGFVIDKFPISRPNLTFSTLTVSNMSPEDSSIYLCSVVVWVNTEAFFGQGTRLTVV.

V gene TRBV12-3 or TRBV12-4 combines with J gene TRBJ2-1, with 9 bases matching TRBD2. This CDR3 comprises 14 residues. V lost 8 bases to trimming and J lost 3 bases; unmatched junction nucleotides: 5. The chain's CDR3 is CASGIAGVYNEQFF. CDR3 bases: TGTGCCAGCGGGATAGCGGGAGTCTACAATGAGCAGTTCTTC.

This clonotype showed up many times. This sequence joins TRBV28 and TRBJ2-1; 11 positions match TRBD2. This CDR3 contains 17 residues. Germline CDR1 reads MDHEN; CDR2 reads SYDVKM. V lost 7 bases to trimming and J lost 5 bases; unmatched junction nucleotides: 13. CDR3 nucleotides: TGTGCCAGCACCCTAGGACTAGCGGGTTTTCCCAACAATGAGCAGTTCTTC. Its translation: CASTLGLAGFPNNEQFF.

The chain combines TRBV4-3 with TRBJ1-1; D is possibly TRBD1 (6 bases). The CDR3 has 16 residues. Per the germline V gene, CDR1 is LGHNA and CDR2 is YSLEER. With 8 bases removed from V and 1 base from J, the gap between germline ends came to 20 bases. The CDR3 sequence is CASPLAGTRGNTEAFF. CDR3 nucleotides: TGCGCCAGCCCCCTGGCTGGGACAAGGGGGAACACTGAAGCTTTCTTT.

This clonotype occurred many times. The rearrangement links TRBV20-1 to TRBJ2-5, with TRBD2 matching over 9 bases. The CDR3 runs 14 residues. Germline loops: CDR1 DFQATT, CDR2 SNEGSKA (reference sequence). The ends lost 5 bases at V and 4 bases at J; junction bases unmatched: 8. The CDR3 bases are TGCAGTGCTGAACCGGGACTAGCTTTAGAGACCCAGTACTTC. As protein: CSAEPGLALETQYF.

This clonotype occurred many times. The J gene is TRBJ2-3, the V gene TRBV6-4; tentative D call: TRBD1 (6 bases). V was trimmed by 3 bases and J by 2 bases, leaving 9 bases between them. CDR1 and CDR2 (germline): MRHNA, SNTAGT. The CDR3 totals 14 residues. CDR3 in DNA: TGTGCCAGCAGTGAAGGGGGTGACACAGATACGCAGTATTTT. Translation gives CASSEGGDTDTQYF.

This clonotype appeared a few times. The chain recombines TRBV30 with TRBJ1-1; D is ambiguous. The CDR3 consists of 12 residues. With 0 bases removed from V and 2 bases from J, the gap between germline ends came to 4 bases. Germline V gene lookup returns CDR1 GTSNPN and CDR2 SVGIG (reference sequence). CDR3 DNA sequence: TGTGCCTGGAGTGTGTCTAACACTGAAGCTTTCTTT. Translated: CAWSVSNTEAFF.

This clonotype has a handful of counts. The V call is TRBV27, the J call TRBJ1-5, with D hard to call. This CDR3 comprises 15 residues. Deletions cut 0 bases from V and 3 bases from J, with 9 bases between. The germline CDR1 and CDR2 sequences are MNHEY and SMNVEV (reference sequence). The CDR3 nucleotides are TGTGCCAGCAGTTTATCGGGCCGGGCCAATCAGCCCCAGCATTTT. Amino acid sequence: CASSLSGRANQPQHF.

This chain links TRBV27 with TRBJ2-3, with 8 bases lining up with TRBD2. The germline gives CDR1 MNHEY, CDR2 SMNVEV (reference sequence). Germline trimming cut 3 bases from V and 2 bases from J; bases unmatched to any gene: 10. The CDR3 covers 17 residues. CDR3 amino acids: CASSFLSGGDSTDTQYF. In DNA form, the CDR3 reads TGTGCCAGCAGTTTCCTATCGGGGGGGGACTCCACAGATACGCAGTATTTT.

This clonotype showed up just a few times. The rearrangement uses TRBV19 and TRBJ1-5, with D possibly being TRBD1 (5 bases). Germline V lookup: CDR1 LNHDA, CDR2 SQIVND (reference sequence). The CDR3 is 16 residues long. V was trimmed by 7 bases and J by 0 bases, leaving 16 bases between them. The DNA of the CDR3 is TGTGCCAGTACCTTAGGGTTCAGGGCTAGCAATCAGCCCCAGCATTTT. Residues: CASTLGFRASNQPQHF.

This clonotype occurred many times. This chain uses TRBV29-1 with TRBJ2-2, with TRBD2 matching over 10 bases. Germline loops: CDR1 SQVTM, CDR2 ANQGSEA. V lost 7 bases to trimming and J lost 7 bases; unmatched junction nucleotides: 15. There are 16 residues in the CDR3. CDR3 nucleotides: TGCAGCGGGGAGATATCTAGCGGGAGTGTTGGCGGGGAGCTGTTTTTT. It is translated as CSGEISSGSVGGELFF.

In its sample, this clonotype was seen many times. The CDR3 is CASSVGRTGEHGYTF. The DNA of the CDR3 is TGCGCCAGCAGCGTGGGCCGGACAGGGGAGCATGGCTACACCTTC. The chain joins TRBV5-1 to TRBJ1-2, with TRBD1 matching over 9 bases. The CDR3 totals 15 residues. Germline CDR1 is SGHRS and CDR2 is YFSETQ. V shed 4 bases and J 6 bases; nucleotides not matched to a gene: 10.

J is TRBJ2-7 and V is TRBV28, with D hard to call. Germline values: CDR1 MDHEN, CDR2 SYDVKM. V was clipped by 3 bases and J by 4 bases, with 10 bases between them. The CDR3 contains 13 residues. CDR3 amino acids: CASSFQARYEQYF. CDR3 coding DNA: TGTGCCAGCAGTTTCCAGGCCCGTTACGAGCAGTACTTC.

This clonotype was counted ten times or more. The rearrangement links TRBV27 to TRBJ2-3, with D perhaps TRBD2 (5 bases). V gave up 3 bases and J gave up 5 bases, with 9 bases separating them. The CDR3 is made up of 13 amino acids. CDR1 and CDR2 from the germline V gene are MNHEY and SMNVEV (reference sequence). CDR3 loop: CASSFPGGDTQYF. In DNA, the CDR3 is TGTGCCAGCAGTTTTCCCGGAGGAGATACGCAGTATTTT.

In its sample, this clonotype was seen many times. The V call is TRBV4-3, the J call TRBJ2-7, with TRBD1 matching 11 bases. The CDR3 extends over 13 amino acids. The germline gives CDR1 LGHNA, CDR2 YSLEER. Trimming removed 4 bases from V and 7 bases from J; junction bases left unmatched: 3. For the CDR3, the DNA is TGCGCCAGCAGCCTGGGACAGGGGGAAGAGCAGTACTTC. It encodes CASSLGQGEEQYF.

Regarding this clonotype: A far larger clone differs by one base, so this is likely a read error. V and J are TRBV11-2 and TRBJ2-3; D might be TRBD1 (6 bases). Germline V gene lookup returns CDR1 SGHAT and CDR2 FQNNGV. The CDR3 has 16 residues. The CDR3 DNA reads as TGTGACAGCAGCTTAGTGGTACAGGGAGGCACAGATACGCAGTATTTT. Protein: CDSSLVVQGGTDTQYF.

As regards this clonotype: A much larger clonotype is one base distant, so this may be a read error. The chain recombines TRBV6-2 or TRBV6-3 with TRBJ2-1, with 14 nucleotides matching TRBD2. The CDR3 sequence is 15 residues long. The J segment lost 9 bases and the V segment lost 5 bases, leaving 6 bases of the junction unmatched. Germline V gene lookup returns CDR1 MNHEY and CDR2 SVGEGT. The DNA for the CDR3 is TGTGCCAGCAGTGACGGGACTAGCGGGAGCAGTGAGCAGTTCTTC. As protein: CASSDGTSGSSEQFF.

This clonotype was seen repeatedly, ten times or more. The V and J genes are TRBV24-1 and TRBJ2-1; 7 bases agree with TRBD1. This CDR3 contains 14 residues. The V gene end was trimmed by 3 bases and the J gene end by 8 bases; junction bases not matched to a gene: 6. CDR1 and CDR2 from the germline V gene are KGHDR and SFDVKD. The chain's CDR3 is CATSDPYDRDEQFF. The CDR3 bases are TGTGCCACCAGTGATCCCTACGACAGGGATGAGCAGTTCTTC.